This T cell receptor (beta chain) was sequenced in a study of blood T cell repertoires in COVID-19. Study as a whole: Sites across the United States, Italy and Spain contributed samples from acute and convalescent COVID-19. Sources were T cells, B-cell-depleted T cells, or PBMCs; the material itself was cDNA or gDNA.

Original methodology: Researchers report that nucleated cell counts were estimated from reference gene primer amplification. TCRdb's table, derived via immunoSEQ multiplex PCR, lists solely in-frame clones and lacks some. That table gives V, J and clone size, and the DNA gave D and trimming. The sample carries tens of thousands of clones, 85% to 90% recorded once. The CDR3 contains 15 residues. V lost 3 bases and J lost 7; bases outside the gene matches: 6. The germline gives CDR1 MRHNA, CDR2 SNTAGT. Sequenced input: peripheral blood. This receptor was taken from a man in his fifties or sixties with acute or convalescent COVID-19. The chain carries TRBV6-4 and TRBJ2-1, with TRBD2 identical over 10 bases. In DNA, the CDR3 is TGTGCCAGCAGTGAGGCTAGCGGGAGAGGAAATGAGCAGTTCTTC. Amino acids: CASSEASGRGNEQFF.